This TCR beta chain was retrieved from a study of blood T cells in healthy people across ages. Study-level results: Comparison with aged donors showed that long-lived donors had more naive CD4+ cells and higher diversity.

A second PCR, run for about 7 to 11 cycles, used a sample-barcoded 5' primer plus a J-beta primer mix. Every sample gave at least 2.5 million paired-end reads containing CDR3. TCRdb used MiXCR to reprocess the 5' RACE reads, holding one entry per CDR3 protein. The sample shows over a million distinct CDR3 sequences, under 55% of them seen only once. The junction had 3 bases not matched to a gene; V was cut back by 3 bases and J by 6 bases. Germline V lookup: CDR1 KGHDR, CDR2 SFDVKD. The CDR3 sequence is 14 residues long. Donors ranged from roughly 6 to 100 years old and were healthy Caucasians in Russia. Remarks on this clonotype: Its antigen is still unknown.

The specimen sequenced was blood. The TCR comes from a woman aged 55-69 years in good health. The rearrangement uses TRBV24-1 and TRBJ2-1; the match to TRBD1 covers 8 bases. CDR3 in amino acids: CATSDTQGANEQFF. DNA of the CDR3: TGTGCCACCAGTGATACTCAGGGGGCCAATGAGCAGTTCTTC.